These T cell receptor beta chains were read from a single sample in a study of control samples from healthy donors and cancer patients. The method was immunoSEQ multiplex PCR; TCRdb's version includes in-frame clones alone and lacks a portion of them. Of roughly 180,000 clones listed, just over 90% are singletons. Sequencing was carried out using blood. Receptors were obtained from a woman aged 60-70 years in good health. Both conserved end residues are part of each CDR3. A D gene is named only where the DNA matches it firmly. Rows may omit the clone size; those that give it use once, few, many or a size class.

NA | TRBJ1-1 | NA | TRBV7-2 | CASSLSRFEAFF | TGTGCCAGCAGCTTATCCAGATTCGAAGCTTTCTTT
NA | TRBJ2-7 | TRBD1 | TRBV5-4 | CASSLSGTGPYEQYF | TGTGCCAGCAGCTTGTCAGGGACAGGGCCCTACGAGCAGTACTTC
NA | TRBJ1-1 | TRBD1 | TRBV6-5 | CASSIRQGARTEAFF | TGTGCCAGCAGTATACGACAGGGGGCGCGTACTGAAGCTTTCTTT
NA | TRBJ1-2 | NA | TRBV7-2 | CASSSRSGAEGYTF | TGTGCCAGCAGCTCCCGGTCAGGGGCGGAGGGCTACACCTTC
NA | TRBJ1-1 | NA | TRBV9 | CASSVLPGENEAFF | TGTGCCAGCAGCGTACTCCCCGGAGAGAATGAAGCTTTCTTT
NA | TRBJ1-1 | NA | TRBV5-4 | CASSQGNIEAFF | TGTGCCAGCAGCCAGGGGAATATTGAAGCTTTCTTT
NA | TRBJ1-5 | TRBD1 | TRBV19 | CASSTSRDRGSGPQHF | TGTGCCAGTAGTACCAGCCGGGACAGGGGAAGCGGGCCCCAGCATTTT
NA | TRBJ1-2 | NA | TRBV7-2 | CASSAQGGNYGYTF | TGTGCCAGCAGCGCCCAGGGAGGGAACTATGGCTACACCTTC
few | TRBJ1-2 | NA | TRBV7-8 | CASSFGGSGVYGYTF | TGTGCCAGCAGCTTTGGGGGGTCAGGGGTCTATGGCTACACCTTC
NA | TRBJ1-2 | NA | TRBV2 | CASSDLDRAYGYTF | TGTGCCAGCAGTGATTTGGACAGAGCTTATGGCTACACCTTC
NA | TRBJ2-7 | NA | TRBV21-1 | CASPSKSYEQYF | TGTGCCAGCCCCTCCAAGTCCTACGAGCAGTACTTC
NA | TRBJ2-6 | NA | TRBV9 | CASSVGSGSGANVLTF | TGTGCCAGCAGCGTAGGATCAGGCTCTGGGGCCAACGTCCTGACTTTC
NA | TRBJ1-1 | NA | TRBV25-1 | CASSEPRGGNTEAFF | TGTGCCAGCAGTGAACCTCGGGGGGGGAACACTGAAGCTTTCTTT
NA | TRBJ1-3 | NA | TRBV7-2 | CASSSPPGRESGNTIYF | TGTGCCAGCAGCTCCCCCCCGGGCAGGGAATCTGGAAACACCATATATTTT
NA | TRBJ2-1 | NA | TRBV12-3/TRBV12-4 | CASSLGRVGEQFF | TGTGCCAGCAGTTTAGGACGTGTGGGTGAGCAGTTCTTC
NA | TRBJ1-3 | TRBD1 | TRBV9 | CASSGGQSSGNTIYF | TGTGCCAGCAGCGGGGGACAGAGCTCTGGAAACACCATATATTTT
NA | TRBJ2-1 | NA | TRBV3-1/TRBV3-2 | CASSQGPSSGLFF | TGTGCCAGCAGCCAAGGTCCTTCCAGCGGCCTTTTCTTC
NA | TRBJ2-7 | NA | TRBV18 | CASSPQGFSYEQYF | TGTGCCAGCTCACCACAGGGGTTCTCCTACGAGCAGTACTTC
NA | TRBJ2-3 | NA | TRBV18 | CASSLFPDTQYF | TGTGCCAGCTCACTTTTTCCAGATACGCAGTATTTT
NA | TRBJ1-5 | TRBD1 | TRBV19 | CASALTGGNQPQHF | TGTGCCAGTGCCCTAACAGGGGGTAATCAGCCCCAGCATTTT
NA | TRBJ1-4 | TRBD1 | TRBV4-1 | CASSRGQGEEKLFF | TGCGCCAGCAGCCGGGGACAGGGGGAAGAAAAACTGTTTTTT
NA | TRBJ2-3 | TRBD1 | TRBV3-1/TRBV3-2 | CASSRLDRGQDTQYF | TGTGCCAGCAGCCGACTGGACAGGGGGCAAGATACGCAGTATTTT
NA | TRBJ2-5 | TRBD2 | TRBV9 | CASSVALPGGPGETQYF | TGTGCCAGCAGCGTAGCCCTGCCGGGGGGGCCTGGAGAGACCCAGTACTTC
NA | TRBJ1-2 | TRBD1 | TRBV19 | CASKRPGQGVYGYTF | TGTGCCAGTAAAAGACCGGGACAGGGAGTCTATGGCTACACCTTC
few | TRBJ1-1 | NA | TRBV29-1 | CSVEGNTEAFF | TGCAGCGTAGAGGGAAACACTGAAGCTTTCTTT
NA | TRBJ2-7 | TRBD1 | TRBV6-4 | CASSDKDRGFPYEQYF | TGTGCCAGCAGTGACAAGGACAGGGGGTTTCCCTACGAGCAGTACTTC
NA | TRBJ2-1 | TRBD1 | TRBV3-1/TRBV3-2 | CASSKLTGINEQFF | TGTGCCAGCAGCAAGCTGACAGGGATCAATGAGCAGTTCTTC
NA | TRBJ1-1 | NA | TRBV5-1 | CASSLAGARAEAFF | TGCGCCAGCAGCTTGGCCGGTGCAAGGGCTGAAGCTTTCTTT
once | TRBJ1-5 | NA | TRBV7-9 | CASSYPDILSPQHF | TGTGCCAGCAGCTACCCGGACATTCTTTCCCCCCAGCATTTT
NA | TRBJ2-2 | TRBD2 | TRBV7-8 | CASSFAGLADFGELFF | TGTGCCAGCAGCTTCGCGGGACTAGCGGACTTCGGGGAGCTGTTTTTT
NA | TRBJ2-7 | NA | TRBV6-1 | CASRTGTSSYEQYF | TGTGCCAGCAGAACCGGGACAAGTTCCTACGAGCAGTACTTC
NA | TRBJ1-6 | NA | TRBV27 | CASSDDQGPGGSPLHF | TGTGCCAGCAGTGACGATCAGGGCCCGGGGGGTTCACCCCTCCACTTT
NA | TRBJ2-3 | TRBD1 | TRBV7-9 | CASSLRQGSDTQYF | TGTGCCAGCAGCCTCCGACAGGGATCAGATACGCAGTATTTT
NA | TRBJ2-3 | NA | TRBV5-1 | CASSLVGFTDTQYF | TGCGCCAGCAGCTTGGTGGGGTTCACAGATACGCAGTATTTT
NA | TRBJ2-3 | NA | TRBV6-5 | CASSSGLFGTDTQYF | TGTGCCAGCAGTTCCGGACTATTTGGCACAGATACGCAGTATTTT
once | TRBJ2-7 | TRBD1 | TRBV3-1/TRBV3-2 | CASSQESPGGPYEQYF | TGTGCCAGCAGCCAAGAATCGCCAGGGGGCCCCTACGAGCAGTACTTC